The rows below give T cell receptor beta chains drawn from one sample of a study of cytomegalovirus exposure and HLA in healthy donors. Clones were sequenced by immunoSEQ multiplex PCR, and TCRdb holds only the in-frame ones, with some missing. Here the sample table reports around 130,000 clones. The sample consisted of PBMCs. The receptor source for this set is a woman aged 60 to 75 in good health and CMV-seronegative. Both conserved end residues are part of each CDR3.

>TRBJ2-5|TRBV6-5
CASSLHAGGAETQYF
>TRBJ2-4|TRBV27
CATREIGAKNIQYF
>TRBJ1-4|TRBV28
CASSPPGARDEKLFF
>TRBJ1-6|TRBV7-8
CASSLRERLNYNSPLHF
>TRBJ2-2|TRBV12-2
CASRLARAGVTGELFF
>TRBJ1-2|TRBV28
CASSLLGEGYGYTF
>TRBJ1-2|TRBV28
CASSPRGGAYGYTF
>TRBJ2-3|TRBV6-6
CASIHQVYTNTDTQYF
>TRBJ1-1|TRBV13
CASLRYRAAMNTEAFF
>TRBJ1-1|TRBV4-1
CASSLLGRGTEAFF
>TRBJ1-1|TRBV4-1
CASSQVGRRQTEAFF
>TRBJ2-7|TRBV7-9
CASSSRSIFYEQYF
>TRBJ1-1|TRBV11-2
CASSLVTGAMNTEAFF
>TRBJ1-6|TRBV6-1
CASRWENNSPLHF
>TRBJ2-5|TRBV7-6
CASSRGASGTTQETQYF
>TRBJ1-2|TRBV28
CASITSGRDTIRGGYGYTF
>TRBJ2-3|TRBV10-3
CAISRAQGATTDTQYF
>TRBJ2-3|TRBV5-1
CASSLAAGGTDTQYF
>TRBJ2-3|TRBV29-1
CSVGSAGGRGADTQYF
>TRBJ1-1|TRBV7-2
CASSLQALNTEAFF
>TRBJ1-3|TRBV15
CAAWTGLTGNTIYF
>TRBJ2-7|TRBV2
CASSGPPVDEQYF
>TRBJ2-7|TRBV7-8
CASSFGGSEQYF
>TRBJ2-3|TRBV7-3
CASSLSPVTDTQYF
>TRBJ1-3|TRBV4-1
CASSQDMPGSPRKNF
>TRBJ2-4|TRBV7-2
CASTSYSGRTKNIQYF
>TRBJ1-1|TRBV5-4
CAGATGANTEAFF
>TRBJ1-1|TRBV7-8
CASSFRGRDTEAFF
>TRBJ1-1|TRBV4-2
CASSQEEGQGGTEAFF
>TRBJ1-2|TRBV28
CASGGGGYTF
>TRBJ1-4|TRBV6-5
CASSPGVSDEKLFF
>TRBJ2-5|TRBV9
CASSLSGTEETQYF
>TRBJ2-7|TRBV28
CASSLARQGAPEQYF
>TRBJ1-2|TRBV15
CATRPGPGDYGYTF
>TRBJ1-2|TRBV2
CASNPRQNYGYTF
>TRBJ2-6|TRBV19
CASSIDRGGQAGANVLTF
>TRBJ2-5|TRBV7-2
CASSWGWGGQETQYF
>TRBJ2-7|TRBV7-9
CASSLGTGNVYEQYF
>TRBJ2-7|TRBV5-1
CASSGGGPYEQYF
>TRBJ1-5|TRBV28
CASSNRYQPQHF
>TRBJ2-7|TRBV6-1
CASSTGLPYEQYF
>TRBJ2-2|TRBV5-1
CASSLEQDTGELFF
>TRBJ2-7|TRBV21-1
CASSTYDRTYEQYF
>TRBJ1-1|TRBV5-1
CASSLETVRTEAFF
>TRBJ2-3|TRBV18
CASSPPSRAHPVDTQYF
>TRBJ2-7|TRBV7-6
CASSLTSGSTYEQYF
>TRBJ2-7|TRBV6-5
CASGIAGNSYEQYF
>TRBJ2-7|TRBV6-6
CASRDRVDEQYF
>TRBJ2-1|TRBV7-3
CASGWRNNEQFF
>TRBJ1-2|TRBV29-1
CSVAQGVNGYTF
>TRBJ1-5|TRBV10-2
CASSDSWGGNQPQHF
>TRBJ2-3|TRBV12-1
CASHRGGLLPIIYTQYF
>TRBJ2-1|TRBV5-4
CASSPGLAGRNEQFF
>TRBJ2-7|TRBV18
CASSPNADKGVWEQYF
>TRBJ1-5|TRBV7-9
CASSHGGGTEQPQHF
>TRBJ2-1|TRBV7-9
CASSPSGDSYNEQFF
>TRBJ2-5|TRBV15
CATTRDRGSETQYF
>TRBJ2-1|TRBV7-9
CASSLATGYYNEQFF
>TRBJ2-1|TRBV7-8
CASSLGRGTGANEQFF